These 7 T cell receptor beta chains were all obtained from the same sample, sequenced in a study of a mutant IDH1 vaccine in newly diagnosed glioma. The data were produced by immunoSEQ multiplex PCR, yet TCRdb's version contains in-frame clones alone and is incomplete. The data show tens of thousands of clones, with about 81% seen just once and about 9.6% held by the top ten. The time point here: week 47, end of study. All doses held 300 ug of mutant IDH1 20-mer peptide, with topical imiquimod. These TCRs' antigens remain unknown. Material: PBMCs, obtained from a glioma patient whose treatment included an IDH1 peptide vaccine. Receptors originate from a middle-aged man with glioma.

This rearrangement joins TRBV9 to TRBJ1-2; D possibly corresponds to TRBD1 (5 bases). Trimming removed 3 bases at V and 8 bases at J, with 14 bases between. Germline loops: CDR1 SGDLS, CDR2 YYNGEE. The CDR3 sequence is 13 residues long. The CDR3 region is CASSAGTGRGYTF. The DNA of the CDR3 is TGTGCCAGCAGCGCCGGGACGGGTCGGGGCTACACCTTC.

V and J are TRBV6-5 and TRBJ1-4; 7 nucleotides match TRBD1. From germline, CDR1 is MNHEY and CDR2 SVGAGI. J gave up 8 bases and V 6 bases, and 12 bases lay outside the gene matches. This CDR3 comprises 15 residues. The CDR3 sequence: CASRPGTVSNEKLFF. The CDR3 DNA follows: TGTGCCAGCAGACCAGGGACAGTTTCAAACGAAAAACTGTTTTTT.

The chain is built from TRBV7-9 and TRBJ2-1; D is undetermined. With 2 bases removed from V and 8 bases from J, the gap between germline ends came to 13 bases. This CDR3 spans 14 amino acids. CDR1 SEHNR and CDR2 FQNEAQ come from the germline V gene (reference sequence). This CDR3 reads CASSLRPSHDEQFF. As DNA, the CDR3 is TGTGCCAGCAGCTTACGGCCCAGCCACGATGAGCAGTTCTTC.

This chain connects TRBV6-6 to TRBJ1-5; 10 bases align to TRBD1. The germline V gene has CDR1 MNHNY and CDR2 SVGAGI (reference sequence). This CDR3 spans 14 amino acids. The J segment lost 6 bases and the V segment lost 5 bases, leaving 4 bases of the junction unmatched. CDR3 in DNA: TGTGCCAGCAGTCAGACAGGGGGCAGTCAGCCCCAGCATTTT. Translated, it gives CASSQTGGSQPQHF.

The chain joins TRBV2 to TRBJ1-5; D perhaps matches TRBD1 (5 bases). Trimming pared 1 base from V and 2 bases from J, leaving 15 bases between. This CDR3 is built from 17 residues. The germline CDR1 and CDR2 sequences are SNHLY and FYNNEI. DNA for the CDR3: TGTGCCAGCAGTGAAGGTGCGGCAGGGAGGGGCAATCAGCCCCAGCATTTT. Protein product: CASSEGAAGRGNQPQHF.

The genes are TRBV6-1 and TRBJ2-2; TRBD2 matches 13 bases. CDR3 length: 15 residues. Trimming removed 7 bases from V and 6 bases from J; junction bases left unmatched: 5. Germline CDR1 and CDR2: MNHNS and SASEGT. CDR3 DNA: TGTGCCAGCACCCTACTAGCGGGAGGGGCCGGGGAGCTGTTTTTT. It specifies CASTLLAGGAGELFF.

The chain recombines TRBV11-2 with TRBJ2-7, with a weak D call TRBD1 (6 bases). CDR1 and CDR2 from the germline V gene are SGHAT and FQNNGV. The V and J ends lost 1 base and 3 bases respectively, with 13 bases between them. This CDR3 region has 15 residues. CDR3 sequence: CASSLVPGHLYEQYF. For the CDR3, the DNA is TGTGCCAGCAGCTTAGTTCCGGGACACCTCTACGAGCAGTACTTC.